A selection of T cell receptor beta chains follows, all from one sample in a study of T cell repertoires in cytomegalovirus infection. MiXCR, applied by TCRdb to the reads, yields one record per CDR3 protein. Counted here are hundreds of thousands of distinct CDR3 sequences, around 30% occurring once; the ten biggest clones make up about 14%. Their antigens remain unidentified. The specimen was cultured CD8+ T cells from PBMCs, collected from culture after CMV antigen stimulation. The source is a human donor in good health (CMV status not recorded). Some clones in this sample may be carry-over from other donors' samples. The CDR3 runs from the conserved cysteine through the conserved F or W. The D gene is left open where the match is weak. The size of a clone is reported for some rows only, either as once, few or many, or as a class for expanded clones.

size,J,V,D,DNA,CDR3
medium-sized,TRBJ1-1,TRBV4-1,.,TGCGCCAGCAGCCAAGATCCCAGGTCTTCCACTGAAGCTTTCTTT,CASSQDPRSSTEAFF
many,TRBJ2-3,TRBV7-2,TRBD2,TGTGCCAGCAGTCTAGCGGGGGATCTGAGCACAGATACGCAGTATTTT,CASSLAGDLSTDTQYF
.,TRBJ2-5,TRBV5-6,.,TGTGCCAGCAGCATGGGACGGCCGGCAGAGACCCAGTACTTC,CASSMGRPAETQYF
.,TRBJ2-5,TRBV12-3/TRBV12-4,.,TGTGCCAGCAGCTTGGGGGTGATGGAGGGGGCGGAAGAGACCCAGTACTTC,CASSLGVMEGAEETQYF
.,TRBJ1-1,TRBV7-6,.,TGTGCTAGCTTCGATTATACCGCTGAAGCTTTCTTT,CASFDYTAEAFF
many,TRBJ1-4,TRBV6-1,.,TGTGCCGCCGGCGGCAGGTTTACAACTAATGAAAAACTGTTTTTT,CAAGGRFTTNEKLFF
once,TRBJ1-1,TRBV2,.,.,CASPSFGTGTFF
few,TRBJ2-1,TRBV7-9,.,TGTGCCAGCAGCCCCCAGCGGTCCAATGAGCAGTTCTTC,CASSPQRSNEQFF
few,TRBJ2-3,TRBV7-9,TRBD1,TGTGCCAGCAGCAAGAGGGACAGTATCACAGATACGCAGTATTTT,CASSKRDSITDTQYF
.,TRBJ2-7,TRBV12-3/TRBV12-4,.,TGTGCCAGCAGAGGAGGAGGAGGGGGCAACGAGCAGTACTTC,CASRGGGGGNEQYF
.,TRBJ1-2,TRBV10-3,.,TGTGCCATCAGTGATGGGAATACCAACTATGGCTACACCTTC,CAISDGNTNYGYTF
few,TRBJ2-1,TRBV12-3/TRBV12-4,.,TGTGCCAGCAGTGGGGGCAGCGGCCCCCCGTACAATGAGCAGTTCTTC,CASSGGSGPPYNEQFF
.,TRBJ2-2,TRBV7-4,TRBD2,TGTGCCAACATCGGACTAGCGGGGGGCTATAACACCGGGGAGCTGTTTTTT,CANIGLAGGYNTGELFF
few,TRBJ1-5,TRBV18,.,TGTGCCAGCTCATCAAGGGCGGGGCAGCCCCAGCATTTT,CASSSRAGQPQHF
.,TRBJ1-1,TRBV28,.,TGTGCCAGCAGTTTGGGGGGTGGGGATGGGACTGAAGCTTTCTTT,CASSLGGGDGTEAFF
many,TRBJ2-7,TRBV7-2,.,TGTGCCAGCAGCTTAGTTCCAGGGAGCTACGAGCAGTACTTC,CASSLVPGSYEQYF
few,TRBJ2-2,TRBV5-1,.,TGCGCCAGCAAGGGGGTTTTGATGAACACCGGGGAGCTGTTTTTT,CASKGVLMNTGELFF
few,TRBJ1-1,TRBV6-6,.,TGTGCCAGTGGTGGAAATTGGGGCACTGAAGCTTTCTTT,CASGGNWGTEAFF
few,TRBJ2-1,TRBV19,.,TGTGCCGCGGGGTTAGGGAACAATGAGCAGTTCTTC,CAAGLGNNEQFF
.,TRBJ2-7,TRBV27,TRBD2,TGTGCCAGCAGTTTCCGGACTAGACCATCCTACGAGCAGTACTTC,CASSFRTRPSYEQYF
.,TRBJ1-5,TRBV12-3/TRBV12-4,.,TGTGCCAGCAGCCCCGGGGGGGTCGCTCAGCCCCAGCATTTT,CASSPGGVAQPQHF
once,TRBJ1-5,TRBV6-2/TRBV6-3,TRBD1,TGTGCCAGCAGTTACCTCCGGGACAGGGGGCCATCAAGTCAGCCCCAGCATTTT,CASSYLRDRGPSSQPQHF
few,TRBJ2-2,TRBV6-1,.,TGTGCCAGCAGTGCCCCCGGGATAAACACCGGGGAGCTGTTTTTT,CASSAPGINTGELFF
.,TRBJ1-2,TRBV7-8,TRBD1,TGTGCCAGCAGCTACCGGACAGGGGCCTATGGCTACACCTTC,CASSYRTGAYGYTF
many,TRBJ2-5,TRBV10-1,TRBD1,TGCGCCAGCTCGGGACAGGGGTCCGTTCAGACCCAGTACTTC,CASSGQGSVQTQYF
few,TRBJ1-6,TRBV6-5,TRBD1,TGTGCCAGCAGCAAGGACTTGACAGGGGGCCTTTCACCCCTCCACTTT,CASSKDLTGGLSPLHF
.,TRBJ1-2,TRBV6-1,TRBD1,TGTGCCAGCACGGGACAGCCCTATGGCTACACCTTC,CASTGQPYGYTF
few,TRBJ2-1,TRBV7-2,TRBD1,TGTGCCAGCAGCTCCGACAGGGTGGTAGATGAGCAGTTCTTC,CASSSDRVVDEQFF
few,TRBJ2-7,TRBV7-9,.,TGTGCCAGCAGTGATAGTGGGCCCCCAGGCTACGAGCAGTACTTC,CASSDSGPPGYEQYF
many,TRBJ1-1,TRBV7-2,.,TGTGCCAGCAGCTTAGCACAGGGAATTAACACTGAAGCTTTCTTT,CASSLAQGINTEAFF
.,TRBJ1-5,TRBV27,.,TGTGCCAGCGGACCATTCAACAGGGCTGATCAGCCCCAGCATTTT,CASGPFNRADQPQHF
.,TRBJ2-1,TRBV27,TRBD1,TGTGCCAGCAGTTTAGGGACAGCCCCGACAAATGAGCAGTTCTTC,CASSLGTAPTNEQFF